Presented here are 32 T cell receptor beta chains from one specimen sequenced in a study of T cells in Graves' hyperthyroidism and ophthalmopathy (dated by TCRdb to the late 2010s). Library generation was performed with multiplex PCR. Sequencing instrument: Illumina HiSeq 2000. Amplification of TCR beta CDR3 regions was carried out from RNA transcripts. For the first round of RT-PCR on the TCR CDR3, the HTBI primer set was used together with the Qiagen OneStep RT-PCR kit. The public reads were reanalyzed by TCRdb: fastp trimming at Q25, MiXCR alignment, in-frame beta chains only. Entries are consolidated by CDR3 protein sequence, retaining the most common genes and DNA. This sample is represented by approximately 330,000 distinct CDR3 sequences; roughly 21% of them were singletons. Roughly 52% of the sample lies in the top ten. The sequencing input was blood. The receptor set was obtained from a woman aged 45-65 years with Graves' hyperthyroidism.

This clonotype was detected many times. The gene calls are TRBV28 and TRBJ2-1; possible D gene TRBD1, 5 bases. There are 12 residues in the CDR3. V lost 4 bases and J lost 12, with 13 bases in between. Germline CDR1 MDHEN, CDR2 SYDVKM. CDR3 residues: CASSSWQGPQFF. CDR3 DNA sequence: TGTGCCAGCAGTTCTTGGCAGGGTCCGCAGTTCTTC.

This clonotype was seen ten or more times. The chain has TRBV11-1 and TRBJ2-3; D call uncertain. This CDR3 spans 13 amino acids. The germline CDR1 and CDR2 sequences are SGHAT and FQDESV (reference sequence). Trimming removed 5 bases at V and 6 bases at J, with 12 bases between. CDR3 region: CASSLTLGDTQYF. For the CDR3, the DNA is TGTGCCAGCAGCCTGACCCTAGGGGATACGCAGTATTTT.

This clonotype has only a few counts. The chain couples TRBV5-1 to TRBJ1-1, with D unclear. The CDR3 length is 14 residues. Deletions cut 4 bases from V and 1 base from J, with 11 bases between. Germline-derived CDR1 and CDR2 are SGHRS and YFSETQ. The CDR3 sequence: CASSPKSGNTEAFF. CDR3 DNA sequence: TGCGCCAGCAGCCCAAAGTCAGGGAACACTGAAGCTTTCTTT.

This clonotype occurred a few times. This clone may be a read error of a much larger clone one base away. This chain's CDR3 is CASSYDLWGTDTQHF. The CDR3 DNA reads as TGTGCCAGCAGCTACGATCTCTGGGGCACAGATACGCAGCATTTT. The chain uses TRBV6-5 and TRBJ2-3, with D tentatively TRBD1 (5 bases). The J call may be mistaken, given a closer DNA end match to TRBJ1-5. Germline CDR1 and CDR2: MNHEY and SVGAGI. The CDR3 totals 15 residues.

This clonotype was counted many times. In nucleotides, the CDR3 is TGTGCCAGCAGCTTAGTGGATGAGCAGTTCTTC. This sequence encodes CASSLVDEQFF. The chain links TRBV7-9 to TRBJ2-1, with no clear D. Deletions cut 1 base from V and 8 bases from J, with 3 bases between. The CDR3 runs to 11 residues. Looked up from germline, CDR1 is SEHNR and CDR2 is FQNEAQ (reference sequence).

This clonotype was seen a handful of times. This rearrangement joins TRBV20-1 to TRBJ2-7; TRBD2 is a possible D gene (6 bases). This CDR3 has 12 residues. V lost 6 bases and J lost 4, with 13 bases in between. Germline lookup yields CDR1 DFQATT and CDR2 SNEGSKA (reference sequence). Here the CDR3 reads CSALGTPYEQYF. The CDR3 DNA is TGCAGTGCCCTGGGGACTCCTTACGAGCAGTACTTC.

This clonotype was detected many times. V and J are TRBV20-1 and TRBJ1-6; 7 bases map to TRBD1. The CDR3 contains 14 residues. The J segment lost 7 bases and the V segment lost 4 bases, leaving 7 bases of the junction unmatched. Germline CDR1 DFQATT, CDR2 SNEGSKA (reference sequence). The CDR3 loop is CSANPDRRNSPLHF. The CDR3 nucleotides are TGCAGTGCTAACCCGGACAGGAGGAATTCACCCCTCCACTTT.

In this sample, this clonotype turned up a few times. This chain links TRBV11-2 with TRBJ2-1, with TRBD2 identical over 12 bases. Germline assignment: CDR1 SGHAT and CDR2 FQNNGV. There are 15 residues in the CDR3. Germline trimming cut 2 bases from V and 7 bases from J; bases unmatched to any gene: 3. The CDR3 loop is CASSLPLAGGNEQFF. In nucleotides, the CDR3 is TGTGCCAGCAGCTTACCTCTAGCGGGAGGGAATGAGCAGTTCTTC.

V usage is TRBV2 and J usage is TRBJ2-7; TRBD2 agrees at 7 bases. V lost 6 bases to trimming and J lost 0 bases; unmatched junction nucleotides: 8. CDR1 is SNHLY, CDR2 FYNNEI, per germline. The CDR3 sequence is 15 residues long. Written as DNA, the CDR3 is TGTGCCAGCAGGGTGGAGCGGGGACCCTCCTACGAGCAGTACTTC. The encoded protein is CASRVERGPSYEQYF.

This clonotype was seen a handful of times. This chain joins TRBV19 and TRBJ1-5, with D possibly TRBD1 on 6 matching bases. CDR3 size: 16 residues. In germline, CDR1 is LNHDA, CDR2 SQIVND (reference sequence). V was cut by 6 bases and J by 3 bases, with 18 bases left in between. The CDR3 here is CASSYDPGVLNQPQHF. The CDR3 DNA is TGTGCCAGTAGCTATGACCCAGGGGTTCTCAATCAGCCCCAGCATTTT.

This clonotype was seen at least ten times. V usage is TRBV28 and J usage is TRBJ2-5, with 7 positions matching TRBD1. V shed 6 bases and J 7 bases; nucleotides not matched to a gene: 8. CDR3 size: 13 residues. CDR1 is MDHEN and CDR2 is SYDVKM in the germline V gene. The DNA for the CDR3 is TGTGCCAGCAGACCAGACAGGGAGTGGACCCAGTACTTC. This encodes CASRPDREWTQYF.

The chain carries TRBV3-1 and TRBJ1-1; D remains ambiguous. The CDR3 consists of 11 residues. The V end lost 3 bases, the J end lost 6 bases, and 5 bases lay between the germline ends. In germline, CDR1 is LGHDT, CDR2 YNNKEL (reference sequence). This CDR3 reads CASSQRAEAFF. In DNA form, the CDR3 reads TGTGCCAGCAGCCAGCGGGCTGAAGCTTTCTTT. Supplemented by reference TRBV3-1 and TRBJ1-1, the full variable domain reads DTAVSQTPKYLVTQMGNDKSIKCEQNLGHDTMYWYKQDSKKFLKIMFSYNNKELIINETVPNRFSPKSPDKAHLNLHINSLELGDSAVYFCASSQRAEAFFGQGTRLTVV.

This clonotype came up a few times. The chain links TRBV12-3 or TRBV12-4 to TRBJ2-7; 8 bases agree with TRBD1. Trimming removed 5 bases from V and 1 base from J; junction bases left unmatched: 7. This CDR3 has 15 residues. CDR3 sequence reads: CASSDRDRISYEQYF. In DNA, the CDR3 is TGTGCCAGCAGTGACCGGGACAGGATATCCTACGAGCAGTACTTC.

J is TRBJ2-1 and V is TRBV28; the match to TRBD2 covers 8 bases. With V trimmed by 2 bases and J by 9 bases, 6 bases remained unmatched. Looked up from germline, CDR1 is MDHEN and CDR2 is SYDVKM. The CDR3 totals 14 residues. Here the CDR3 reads CASSLVGGGPEQFF. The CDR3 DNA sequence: TGTGCCAGCAGTTTAGTCGGGGGGGGCCCTGAGCAGTTCTTC.

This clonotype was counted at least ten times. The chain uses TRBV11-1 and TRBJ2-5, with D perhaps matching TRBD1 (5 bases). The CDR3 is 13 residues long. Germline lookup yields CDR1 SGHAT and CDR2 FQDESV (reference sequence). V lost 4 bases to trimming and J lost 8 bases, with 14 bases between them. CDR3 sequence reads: CASSSQDRDTQYF. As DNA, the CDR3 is TGTGCCAGCAGCTCACAAGACAGAGATACCCAGTACTTC. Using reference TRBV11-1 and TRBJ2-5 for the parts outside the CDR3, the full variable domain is EAEVAQSPRYKITEKSQAVAFWCDPISGHATLYWYRQILGQGPELLVQFQDESVVDDSQLPKDRFSAERLKGVDSTLKIQPAELGDSAMYLCASSSQDRDTQYFGPGTRLLVL.

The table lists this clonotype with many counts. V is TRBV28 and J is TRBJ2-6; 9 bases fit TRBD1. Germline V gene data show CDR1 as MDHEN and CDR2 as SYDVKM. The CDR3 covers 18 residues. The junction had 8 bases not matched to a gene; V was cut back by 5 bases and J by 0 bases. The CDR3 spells CASSLKQGAHSGANVLTF. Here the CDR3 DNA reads TGTGCCAGCAGTCTAAAACAGGGGGCGCACTCTGGGGCCAACGTCCTGACTTTC. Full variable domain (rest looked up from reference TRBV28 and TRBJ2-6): DVKVTQSSRYLVKRTGEKVFLECVQDMDHENMFWYRQDPGLGLRLIYFSYDVKMKEKGDIPEGYSVSREKKERFSLILESASTNQTSMYLCASSLKQGAHSGANVLTFGAGSRLTVL.

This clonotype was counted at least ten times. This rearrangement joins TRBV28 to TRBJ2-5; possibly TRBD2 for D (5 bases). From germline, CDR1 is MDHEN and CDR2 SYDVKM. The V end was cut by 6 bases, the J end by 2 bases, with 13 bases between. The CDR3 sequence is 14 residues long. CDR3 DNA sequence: TGTGCCAGCAGGCCGGGATTCCAGCAAGAGACCCAGTACTTC. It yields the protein CASRPGFQQETQYF.

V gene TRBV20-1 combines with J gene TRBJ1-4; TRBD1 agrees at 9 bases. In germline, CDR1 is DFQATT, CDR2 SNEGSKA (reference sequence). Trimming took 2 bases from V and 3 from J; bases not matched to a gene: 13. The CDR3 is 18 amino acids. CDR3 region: CSARTGTGNGWANEKLFF. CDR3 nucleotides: TGCAGTGCTAGAACCGGGACAGGGAACGGTTGGGCTAATGAAAAACTGTTTTTT.

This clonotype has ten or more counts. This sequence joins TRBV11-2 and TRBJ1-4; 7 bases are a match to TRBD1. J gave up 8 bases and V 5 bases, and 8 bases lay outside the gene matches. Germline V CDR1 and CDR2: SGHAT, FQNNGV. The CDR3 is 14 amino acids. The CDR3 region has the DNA TGTGCCAGCAGCAACGACAGGGTTAAGGAAAAACTGTTTTTT. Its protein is CASSNDRVKEKLFF. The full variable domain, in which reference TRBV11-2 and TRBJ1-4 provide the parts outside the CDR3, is EAGVAQSPRYKIIEKRQSVAFWCNPISGHATLYWYQQILGQGPKLLIQFQNNGVVDDSQLPKDRFSAERLKGVDSTLKIQPAKLEDSAVYLCASSNDRVKEKLFFGSGTQLSVL.

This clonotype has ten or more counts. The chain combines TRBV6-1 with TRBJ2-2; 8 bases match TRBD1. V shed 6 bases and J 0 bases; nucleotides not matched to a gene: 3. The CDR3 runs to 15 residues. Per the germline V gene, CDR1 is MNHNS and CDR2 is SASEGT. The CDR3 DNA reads TGTGCCAGCAGAAAACAGGGGGCGAACACCGGGGAGCTGTTTTTT. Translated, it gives CASRKQGANTGELFF.

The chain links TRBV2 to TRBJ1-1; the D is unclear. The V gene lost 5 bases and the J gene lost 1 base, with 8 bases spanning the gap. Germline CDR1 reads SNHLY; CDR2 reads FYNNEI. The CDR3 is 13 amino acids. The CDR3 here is CASSRDWNTEAFF. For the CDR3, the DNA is TGTGCCAGCAGTAGGGATTGGAACACTGAAGCTTTCTTT.

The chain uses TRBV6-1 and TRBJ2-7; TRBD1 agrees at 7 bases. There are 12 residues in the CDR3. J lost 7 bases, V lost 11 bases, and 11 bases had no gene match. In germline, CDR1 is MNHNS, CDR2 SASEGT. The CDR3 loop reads CAVTTGVEEQYF. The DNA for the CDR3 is TGTGCCGTCACTACAGGGGTGGAGGAGCAGTACTTC.

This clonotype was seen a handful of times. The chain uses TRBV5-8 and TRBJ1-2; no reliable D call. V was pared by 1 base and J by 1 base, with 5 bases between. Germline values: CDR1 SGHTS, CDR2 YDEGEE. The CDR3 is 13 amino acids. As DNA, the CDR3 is TGTGCCAGCAGCTTGAATCGTAACTATGGCTACACCTTC. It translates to CASSLNRNYGYTF.

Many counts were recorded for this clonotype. This CDR3 reads CASRGFGTANTEAFF. In nucleotides, the CDR3 is TGTGCCAGCAGGGGGTTTGGGACCGCGAACACTGAAGCTTTCTTT. This chain links TRBV6-1 with TRBJ1-1, with D possibly TRBD1 on 5 matching bases. The CDR3 has 15 residues. Germline V gene data show CDR1 as MNHNS and CDR2 as SASEGT. Deletions cut 6 bases from V and 1 base from J, with 15 bases between.

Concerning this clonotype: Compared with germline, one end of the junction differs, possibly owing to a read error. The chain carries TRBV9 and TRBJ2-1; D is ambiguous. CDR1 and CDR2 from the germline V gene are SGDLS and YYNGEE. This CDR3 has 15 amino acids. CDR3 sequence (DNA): TGTGCCAACAGCGTAGCTGTGACCTCCTACAATGAGCAGTTCTTC. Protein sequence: CANSVAVTSYNEQFF.

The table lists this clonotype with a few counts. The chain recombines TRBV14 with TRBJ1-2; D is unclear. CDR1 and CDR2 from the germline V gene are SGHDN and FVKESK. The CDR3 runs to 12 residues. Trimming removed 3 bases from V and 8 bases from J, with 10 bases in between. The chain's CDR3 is CASSQWGRGYTF. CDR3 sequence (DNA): TGTGCCAGCAGCCAGTGGGGTAGGGGCTACACCTTC.

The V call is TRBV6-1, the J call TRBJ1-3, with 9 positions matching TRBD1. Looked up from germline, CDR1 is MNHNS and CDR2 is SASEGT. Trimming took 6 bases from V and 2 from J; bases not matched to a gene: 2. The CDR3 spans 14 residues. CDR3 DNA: TGTGCCAGCAGGACAGGGGGAGCTGGAAACACCATATATTTT. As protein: CASRTGGAGNTIYF.

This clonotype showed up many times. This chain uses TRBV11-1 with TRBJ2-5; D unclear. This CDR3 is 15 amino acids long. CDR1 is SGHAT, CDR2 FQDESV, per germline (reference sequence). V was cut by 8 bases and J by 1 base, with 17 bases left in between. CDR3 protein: CASRPRRVSQETQYF. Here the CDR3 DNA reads TGTGCCAGCCGCCCCCGACGTGTATCCCAAGAGACCCAGTACTTC.

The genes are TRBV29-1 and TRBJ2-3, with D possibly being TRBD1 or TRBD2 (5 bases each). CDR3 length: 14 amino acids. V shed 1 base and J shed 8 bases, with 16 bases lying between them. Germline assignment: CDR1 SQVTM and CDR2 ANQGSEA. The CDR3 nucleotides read TGCAGCGTTGAAGGCCGGGGCCCGCTGGGTACGCAGTATTTT. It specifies CSVEGRGPLGTQYF.

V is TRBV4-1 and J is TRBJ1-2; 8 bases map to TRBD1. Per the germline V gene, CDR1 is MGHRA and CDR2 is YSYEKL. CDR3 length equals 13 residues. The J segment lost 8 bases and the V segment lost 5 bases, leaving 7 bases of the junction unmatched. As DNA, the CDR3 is TGCGCCAGCAGCAAAGGACAGGGTGGAGGCTACACCTTC. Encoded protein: CASSKGQGGGYTF.

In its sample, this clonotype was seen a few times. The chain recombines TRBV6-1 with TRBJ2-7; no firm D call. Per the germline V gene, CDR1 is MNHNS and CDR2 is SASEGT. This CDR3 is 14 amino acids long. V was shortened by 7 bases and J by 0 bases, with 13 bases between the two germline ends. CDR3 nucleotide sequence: TGTGCCAGCACTTGGACCAGGAGCTCCTACGAGCAGTACTTC. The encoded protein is CASTWTRSSYEQYF.

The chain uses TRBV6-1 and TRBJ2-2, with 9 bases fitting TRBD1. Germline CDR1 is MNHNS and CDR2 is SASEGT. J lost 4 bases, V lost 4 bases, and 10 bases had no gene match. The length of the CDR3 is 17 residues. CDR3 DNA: TGTGCCAGCAGTGGTACCATTGACAGGGGGAGCACCGGGGAGCTGTTTTTT. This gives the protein CASSGTIDRGSTGELFF.